Included here is one TCR beta chain sequence, with context. In terms of age and location, participants ranged from about 18 to 95 years and lived in about two dozen US areas. The entry originates in a study of blood T cell repertoires in COVID-19. Study details: Researchers got acute and convalescent COVID-19 samples from the United States, Italy and Spain.

Authors' methods: The assay estimated nucleated cells by amplifying reference gene primers. Generated by immunoSEQ multiplex PCR, the TCRdb table keeps only in-frame clones and is missing some. V, J and clone size reflect that table, while D and trimming were determined from the DNA. Here the sample spans approximately 140,000 clones, around 90% being singletons. Sequencing was carried out using PBMCs or T cells enriched from blood (not recorded which). The clonotype comes from a woman in her thirties or forties who had been exposed to COVID-19.

CDR3 sequence (DNA): TGCGCCAGCAGCCAAGATACATTACCCAATGAAAAACTGTTTTTT. Protein sequence: CASSQDTLPNEKLFF. The rearrangement uses TRBV4-3 and TRBJ1-4; D not certain. V shed 0 bases and J shed 5 bases, with 10 bases lying between them. The CDR3 loop spans 15 amino acids. Per germline, CDR1 LGHNA and CDR2 YSLEER.